This TCR beta chain was obtained from a study of beta chain features in type 1 diabetes. A CD45RO/CCR7/CD25/CD127/CD95/CD27 panel sorted naive, central memory, regulatory and stem cell-like memory CD4+ cells. Once sorted, every population was more than 98% pure. Isolated RNA was reverse transcribed in full, so expressed TCRB transcripts were sequenced. Profiled with immunoSEQ multiplex PCR; TCRdb holds only in-frame clones, not every one. Of under 250,000 clones in the sample, roughly 15% were seen once. V was clipped by 1 base and J by 8 bases, with 9 bases between them. From germline, CDR1 is SEHNR and CDR2 FQNEAQ (reference sequence). This CDR3 contains 14 residues. This clone was seen ten or more times.

Sequenced: naive CD4+ T cells from blood. The chain employs TRBV7-9 and TRBJ1-6; D not resolved. The clonotype comes from a middle-aged woman in good health. The CDR3 nucleotides read TGTGCCAGCAGCTTAGGAGGGAAGCATTCACCCCTCCACTTT. Amino acid sequence: CASSLGGKHSPLHF.